Below, 4 T cell receptor beta chains from the same sample are listed, as sequenced in a study of control samples from healthy donors and cancer patients. The assay was immunoSEQ multiplex PCR, and TCRdb's table has in-frame clones only and misses some. The repertoire holds about 120,000 clones, with approximately 90% as singletons. Material: blood. These receptors were obtained from a man aged 40-49 years in good health.

The CDR3 spells CASSLAGTGSSTDTQYF. The CDR3 DNA sequence: TGCGCCAGCAGCTTGGCCGGGACAGGGTCTAGCACAGATACGCAGTATTTT. The chain employs TRBV5-1 and TRBJ2-3, with 9 bases lining up with TRBD1. V lost 0 bases, J lost 0 bases, and 5 bases stayed unmatched. Germline V gene lookup returns CDR1 SGHRS and CDR2 YFSETQ. CDR3 length: 17 amino acids. Drawing the rest from reference TRBV5-1 and TRBJ2-3, the complete variable domain is KAGVTQTPRYLIKTRGQQVTLSCSPISGHRSVSWYQQTPGQGLQFLFEYFSETQRNKGNFPGRFSGRQFSNSRSEMNVSTLELGDSALYLCASSLAGTGSSTDTQYFGPGTRLTVL.

The chain couples TRBV5-5 to TRBJ1-5; D gene ambiguous. The germline gives CDR1 SGHKS, CDR2 YYEKEE (reference sequence). Trimming took 2 bases from V and 1 from J, leaving 7 bases between them. The CDR3 is 14 amino acids. CDR3 sequence reads: CASSLDTSNQPQHF. For the CDR3, the DNA is TGTGCCAGCAGCTTAGACACAAGCAATCAGCCCCAGCATTTT. Based on the CDR3 plus reference TRBV5-5 and TRBJ1-5, the full variable domain is DAGVTQSPTHLIKTRGQQVTLRCSPISGHKSVSWYQQVLGQGPQFIFQYYEKEERGRGNFPDRFSARQFPNYSSELNVNALLLGDSALYLCASSLDTSNQPQHFGDGTRLSIL.

The chain has TRBV5-1 and TRBJ1-1, with D possibly being TRBD1 (5 bases). Trimming took 0 bases from V and 5 from J, leaving 14 bases between them. Looked up from germline, CDR1 is SGHRS and CDR2 is YFSETQ. The CDR3 has 15 amino acids. DNA for the CDR3: TGCGCCAGCAGCTTGGATCAAGGGGCTTGGACTGAAGCTTTCTTT. Encoded protein: CASSLDQGAWTEAFF.

V and J are TRBV19 and TRBJ2-1, with TRBD2 as a possible D gene (5 bases). The V end was cut by 3 bases, the J end by 5 bases, with 14 bases between. The V gene's germline CDR1 is LNHDA and CDR2 SQIVND (reference sequence). CDR3 length: 15 residues. This CDR3 reads CASSIIGLGDNEQFF. CDR3 DNA: TGTGCCAGTAGTATTATAGGACTTGGGGACAATGAGCAGTTCTTC.